Listed below are T cell receptor beta chains from one sample, sequenced in a study of shared clonotypes between healthy human individuals. This table comes from immunoSEQ multiplex PCR, and its TCRdb copy is limited to in-frame clones, with some not included. The profile shows 950,000 to 1,300,000 clones, roughly 75% of them singletons. The sample taken for sequencing was memory CD4+ T cells sorted from blood. Receptors were obtained from a man in his late teens or twenties in good health. CDR3s include the opening cysteine and the closing phenylalanine or tryptophan. A D gene is named only where the DNA matches it firmly. Clone size is given for some rows only: seen once, a few or many times, or a class if the clone is expanded.

d_call	v_call	j_call	clone_size	cdr3_nt	cdr3_aa
TRBD1	TRBV4-3	TRBJ1-3	.	TGCGCCAGCAGCCATGCGGACAGGGGCTCTGGAAACACCATATATTTT	CASSHADRGSGNTIYF
.	TRBV13	TRBJ2-3	.	TGTGCCAGCAGCTTAAGTACCAGGGCTAGCACAGATACGCAGTATTTT	CASSLSTRASTDTQYF
.	TRBV18	TRBJ2-3	few	TGTGCCAGCTCACCCCGCACAGATACGCAGTATTTT	CASSPRTDTQYF
.	TRBV7-3	TRBJ2-1	.	TGTGCCAGCGCAAAGGGGGGGCGCGATGAGCAGTTCTTC	CASAKGGRDEQFF
TRBD1	TRBV19	TRBJ1-2	once	TGTGCCAGTAGCCAGGGGGGCTTAGGCTACACCTTC	CASSQGGLGYTF
.	TRBV4-3	TRBJ1-1	.	TGCGCCAGCAGCCAAGAAAGGGGACTCGCTGAAGCTTTCTTT	CASSQERGLAEAFF
.	TRBV18	TRBJ1-2	.	TGTGCCAGCTCCCCGGACTCGCAGGGTAACTATGGCTACACCTTC	CASSPDSQGNYGYTF
.	TRBV28	TRBJ1-1	many	TGTGCCAGCAGTTTAAGCGGCACAGGCGCTTTGAACACTGAAGCTTTCTTT	CASSLSGTGALNTEAFF
TRBD2	TRBV6-6	TRBJ2-1	once	TGTGCCAGCAGTTCCCCTAGGTGGGGGGGCAATGAGCAGTTCTTC	CASSSPRWGGNEQFF
.	TRBV19	TRBJ1-4	.	TGTGCCAGTAGTTCCGGGGGGACTATAAGAGAAAAACTGTTTTTT	CASSSGGTIREKLFF
.	TRBV5-1	TRBJ2-5	few	TGCGCCAGCAGCTTGAGTTCATTCGAGACCCAGTACTTC	CASSLSSFETQYF
.	TRBV5-1	TRBJ1-1	.	TGCGCCAGCAGCTTGGAGGCAGGGAGAGGCACTGAAGCTTTCTTT	CASSLEAGRGTEAFF
.	TRBV7-2	TRBJ1-5	few	TGTGCCAGCAGCCGACAGAGCAATCAGCCCCAGCATTTT	CASSRQSNQPQHF
.	TRBV9	TRBJ2-7	.	TGTGCCAGCAGCCCTCGGGACGGTTTCTACGAGCAGTACTTC	CASSPRDGFYEQYF
TRBD1	TRBV19	TRBJ1-6	.	TGTGCCAGTAGCCGCACTTTTCAGGGGGTTACCTCCTATAATTCACCCCTCCACTTT	CASSRTFQGVTSYNSPLHF
.	TRBV9	TRBJ1-4	.	TGTGCCAGCAGCGCAACCATGGCTGCAACTAATGAAAAACTGTTTTTT	CASSATMAATNEKLFF
TRBD2	TRBV6-5	TRBJ2-7	.	TGTGCCAGCAGAACCGGGACTAGCGGGAGTAGGGAGCAGTACTTC	CASRTGTSGSREQYF
TRBD1	TRBV2	TRBJ1-2	.	TGTGCCAGCAGTGTTTCACGGGACAGTGGCTACACCTTC	CASSVSRDSGYTF
.	TRBV29-1	TRBJ1-1	.	TGCAGCGTTGAAGGCAGCTTGAACACTGAAGCTTTCTTT	CSVEGSLNTEAFF
TRBD1	TRBV5-1	TRBJ2-7	.	TGCGCCAGCAGACTAGACAGGGGCGAGCAGTACTTC	CASRLDRGEQYF
.	TRBV4-1	TRBJ2-1	.	TGCGCCAGCAGCCCACTAACAACGTCGGGGTCCAATGAGCAGTTCTTC	CASSPLTTSGSNEQFF
.	TRBV5-6	TRBJ1-5	once	TGTGCCAGCAGCTTCGGACGTTTAAATCAGCCCCAGCATTTT	CASSFGRLNQPQHF
.	TRBV28	TRBJ1-2	.	TGTGCCAGCAATACGGGGGGGGATGGCTACACCTTC	CASNTGGDGYTF
.	TRBV5-1	TRBJ2-3	.	TGCGCCAGCAGCTTGGCAGAAAAGGTCACAGATACGCAGTATTTT	CASSLAEKVTDTQYF
.	TRBV19	TRBJ2-1	.	TGTGCCAGTAGTCCGGCCAGCCTATACAATGAGCAGTTCTTC	CASSPASLYNEQFF
TRBD2	TRBV7-9	TRBJ2-5	.	TGTGCCAGCAGCTTGAGCGGGAGCCTAGAGACCCAGTACTTC	CASSLSGSLETQYF
.	TRBV2	TRBJ2-7	.	TGTGCCAGCAGTGACGCAGGGGCTACCTACGAGCAGTACTTC	CASSDAGATYEQYF
.	TRBV5-4	TRBJ1-2	.	TGTGCTCAGCAGGGTAGTGATGGCTACACCTTC	CAQQGSDGYTF
.	TRBV9	TRBJ2-2	.	TGTGCCAGCAGCGTAGGGGGGGAGCTGTTTTTT	CASSVGGELFF
.	TRBV11-3	TRBJ2-3	few	TGTGCCAGCAGCCCGGAGGAGGAGGCAACAGATACGCAGTATTTT	CASSPEEEATDTQYF
TRBD1	TRBV5-1	TRBJ2-1	few	TGCGCCAGCAGCTTGGCGAGACAGGGAGTCAACAATGAGCAGTTCTTC	CASSLARQGVNNEQFF
.	TRBV6-1	TRBJ2-7	many	TGTGCCAGCAGTGAAGTGACAACTTACGAGCAGTACTTC	CASSEVTTYEQYF
.	TRBV28	TRBJ1-1	.	TGTGCCAGCATCCTCCCGGGGGGGAACACTGAAGCTTTCTTT	CASILPGGNTEAFF
.	TRBV2	TRBJ1-5	few	TGTGCCAGCGGGGTAGTAGATCGGCCCCAGCATTTT	CASGVVDRPQHF
TRBD2	TRBV5-1	TRBJ2-2	.	TGCGCCAGCAGCTTGATGTTTGGGGGAGGGCCACTCACCGGGGAGCTGTTTTTT	CASSLMFGGGPLTGELFF
.	TRBV10-3	TRBJ2-1	.	TGTGCCATCAGTGAGTCGGGGTATTCCAATGAGCAGTTCTTC	CAISESGYSNEQFF
.	TRBV5-1	TRBJ2-5	.	TGCGCCAGCAGTTCGAATGGTCAAGAGACCCAGTACTTC	CASSSNGQETQYF
.	TRBV4-3	TRBJ1-1	.	TGCGCCAGCAGCCTCGAGACGAACACTGAAGCTTTCTTT	CASSLETNTEAFF
.	TRBV27	TRBJ1-1	.	TGTGCCAGCACCCCACAGGGGAACACTGAAGCTTTCTTT	CASTPQGNTEAFF
TRBD1	TRBV28	TRBJ1-1	.	TGTGCCACCAGACAGGGTTTTAGGAACACTGAAGCTTTCTTT	CATRQGFRNTEAFF